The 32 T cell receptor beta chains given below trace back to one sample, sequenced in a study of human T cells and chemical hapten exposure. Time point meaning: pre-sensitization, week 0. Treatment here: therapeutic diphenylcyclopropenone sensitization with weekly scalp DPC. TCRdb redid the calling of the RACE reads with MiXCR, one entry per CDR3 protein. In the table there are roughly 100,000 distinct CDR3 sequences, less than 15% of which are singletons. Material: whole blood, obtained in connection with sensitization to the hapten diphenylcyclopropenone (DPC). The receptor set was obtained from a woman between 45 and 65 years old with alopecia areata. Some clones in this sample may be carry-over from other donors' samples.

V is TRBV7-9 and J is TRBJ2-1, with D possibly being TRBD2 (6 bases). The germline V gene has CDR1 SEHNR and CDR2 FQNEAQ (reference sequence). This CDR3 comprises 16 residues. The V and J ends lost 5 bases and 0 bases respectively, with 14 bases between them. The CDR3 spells CASSPPAGSSYNEQFF. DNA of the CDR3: TGTGCCAGCAGCCCCCCAGCGGGTAGCTCCTACAATGAGCAGTTCTTC. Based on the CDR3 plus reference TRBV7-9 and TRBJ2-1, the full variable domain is DTGVSQNPRHKITKRGQNVTFRCDPISEHNRLYWYRQTLGQGPEFLTYFQNEAQLEKSRLLSDRFSAERPKGSFSTLEIQRTEQGDSAMYLCASSPPAGSSYNEQFFGPGTRLTVL.

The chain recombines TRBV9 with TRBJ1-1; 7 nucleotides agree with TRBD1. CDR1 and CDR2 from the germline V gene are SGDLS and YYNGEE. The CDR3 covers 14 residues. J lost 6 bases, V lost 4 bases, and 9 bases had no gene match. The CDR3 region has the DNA TGTGCCAGCAGCCCGGGAAGGGGGCCGTCTGAAGCTTTCTTT. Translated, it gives CASSPGRGPSEAFF. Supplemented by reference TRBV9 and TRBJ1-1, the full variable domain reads DSGVTQTPKHLITATGQRVTLRCSPRSGDLSVYWYQQSLDQGLQFLIQYYNGEERAKGNILERFSAQQFPDLHSELNLSSLELGDSALYFCASSPGRGPSEAFFGQGTRLTVV.

CDR3 in amino acids: CSAATGTRATGEQYF. In DNA form, the CDR3 reads TGCAGTGCTGCCACCGGGACAAGGGCGACCGGGGAGCAGTACTTC. The rearrangement uses TRBV20-1 and TRBJ2-7, with a weak D call TRBD1 (6 bases). The CDR3 is 15 residues long. V was clipped by 5 bases and J by 7 bases, with 24 bases between them. CDR1 is DFQATT, CDR2 SNEGSKA, per germline (reference sequence).

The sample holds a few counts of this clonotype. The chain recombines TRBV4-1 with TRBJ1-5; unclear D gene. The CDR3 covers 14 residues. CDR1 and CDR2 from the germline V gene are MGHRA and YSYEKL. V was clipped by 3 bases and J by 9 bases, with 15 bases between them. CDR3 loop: CASSQAGSHWPQHF. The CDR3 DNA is TGCGCCAGCAGCCAGGCCGGGAGCCACTGGCCCCAGCATTTT.

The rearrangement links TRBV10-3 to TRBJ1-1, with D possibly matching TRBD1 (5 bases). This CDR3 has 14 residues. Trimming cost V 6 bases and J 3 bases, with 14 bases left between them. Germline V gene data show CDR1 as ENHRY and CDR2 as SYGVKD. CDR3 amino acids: CAISPGLADTEAFF. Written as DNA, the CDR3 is TGTGCCATCAGCCCAGGGTTGGCGGACACTGAAGCTTTCTTT.

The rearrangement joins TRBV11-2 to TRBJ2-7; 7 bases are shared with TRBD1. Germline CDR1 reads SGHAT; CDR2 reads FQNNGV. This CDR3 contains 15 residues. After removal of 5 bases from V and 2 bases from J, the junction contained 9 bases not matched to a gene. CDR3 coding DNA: TGTGCCAGCAGCGGAACGGGACAGCTAACCTACGAGCAGTACTTC. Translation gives CASSGTGQLTYEQYF.

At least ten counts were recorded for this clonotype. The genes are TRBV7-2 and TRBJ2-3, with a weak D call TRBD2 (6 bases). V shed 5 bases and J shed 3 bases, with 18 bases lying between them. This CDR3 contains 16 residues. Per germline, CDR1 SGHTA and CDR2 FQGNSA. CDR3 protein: CASSPRAGLKTDTQYF. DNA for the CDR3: TGTGCCAGCAGCCCCCGGGCGGGACTTAAGACAGATACGCAGTATTTT.

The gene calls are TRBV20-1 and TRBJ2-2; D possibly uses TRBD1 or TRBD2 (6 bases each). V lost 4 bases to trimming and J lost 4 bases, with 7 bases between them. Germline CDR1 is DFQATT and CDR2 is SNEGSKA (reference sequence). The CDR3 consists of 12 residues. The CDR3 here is CSAKGGTGELFF. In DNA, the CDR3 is TGCAGTGCTAAGGGGGGCACCGGGGAGCTGTTTTTT.

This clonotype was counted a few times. CDR3 residues: CASSQVRGNTEAFF. CDR3 in DNA: TGCGCCAGCAGCCAAGTCAGGGGGAACACTGAAGCTTTCTTT. The chain employs TRBV4-1 and TRBJ1-1; tentative D call: TRBD1 (6 bases). Germline CDR1 and CDR2: MGHRA and YSYEKL. The germline V and J ends were trimmed by 1 base and 1 base, with 7 bases remaining between them. This CDR3 is built from 14 residues.

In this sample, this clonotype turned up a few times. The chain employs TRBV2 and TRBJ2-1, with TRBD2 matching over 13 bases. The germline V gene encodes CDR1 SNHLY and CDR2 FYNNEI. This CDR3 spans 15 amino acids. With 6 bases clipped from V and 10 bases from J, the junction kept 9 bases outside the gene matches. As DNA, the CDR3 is TGTGCCAGCAGCGCGGGACTAGCGGGATCCTCGGAGCAGTTCTTC. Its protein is CASSAGLAGSSEQFF.

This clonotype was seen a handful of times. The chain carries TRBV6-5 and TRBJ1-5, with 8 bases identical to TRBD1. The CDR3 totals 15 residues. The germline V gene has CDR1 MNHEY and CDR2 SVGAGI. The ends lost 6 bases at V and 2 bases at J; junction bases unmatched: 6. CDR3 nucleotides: TGTGCCAGCAGGAAAGACAGGGGTGGCAATCAGCCCCAGCATTTT. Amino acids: CASRKDRGGNQPQHF.

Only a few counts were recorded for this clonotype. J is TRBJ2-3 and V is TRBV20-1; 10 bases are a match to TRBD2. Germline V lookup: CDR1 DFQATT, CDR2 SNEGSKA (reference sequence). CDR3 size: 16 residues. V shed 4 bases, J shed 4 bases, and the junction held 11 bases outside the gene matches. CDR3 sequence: CSAILLLAGRSDTQYF. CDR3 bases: TGCAGTGCTATCCTTCTACTAGCGGGGCGGTCAGATACGCAGTATTTT.

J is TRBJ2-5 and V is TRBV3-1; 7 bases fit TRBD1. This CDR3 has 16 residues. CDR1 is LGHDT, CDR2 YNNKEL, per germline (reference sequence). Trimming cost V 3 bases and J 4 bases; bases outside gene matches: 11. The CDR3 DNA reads TGTGCCAGCAGCCAGGCCGTGTCAGGGGGTCGAGAGACCCAGTACTTC. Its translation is CASSQAVSGGRETQYF.

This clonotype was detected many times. The CDR3 protein is CSAARTSGRSWSYNEQFF. CDR3 sequence (DNA): TGCAGTGCCGCCCGAACTAGCGGGAGATCTTGGTCCTACAATGAGCAGTTCTTC. The gene calls are TRBV20-1 and TRBJ2-1; TRBD2 agrees at 11 bases. The CDR3 length is 18 residues. Germline values: CDR1 DFQATT, CDR2 SNEGSKA (reference sequence). The junction had 14 bases not matched to a gene; V was cut back by 6 bases and J by 1 base.

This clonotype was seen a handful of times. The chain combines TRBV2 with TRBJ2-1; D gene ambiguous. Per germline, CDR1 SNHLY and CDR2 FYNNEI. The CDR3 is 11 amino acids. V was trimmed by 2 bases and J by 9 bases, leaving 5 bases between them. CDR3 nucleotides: TGTGCCAGCAGTGAATGGAGTGAGCAGTTCTTC. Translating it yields CASSEWSEQFF. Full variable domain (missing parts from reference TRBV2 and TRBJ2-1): EPEVTQTPSHQVTQMGQEVILRCVPISNHLYFYWYRQILGQKVEFLVSFYNNEISEKSEIFDDQFSVERPDGSNFTLKIRSTKLEDSAMYFCASSEWSEQFFGPGTRLTVL.

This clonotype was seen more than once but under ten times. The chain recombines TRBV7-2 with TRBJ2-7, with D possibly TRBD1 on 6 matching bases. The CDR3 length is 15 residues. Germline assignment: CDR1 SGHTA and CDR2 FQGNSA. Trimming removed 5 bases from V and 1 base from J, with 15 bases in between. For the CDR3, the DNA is TGTGCCAGCAGCCAGGGATACAGGGTTTCCTACGAGCAGTACTTC. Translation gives CASSQGYRVSYEQYF.

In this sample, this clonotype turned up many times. The CDR3 reads CASSLSAGGYSDTQYF. The CDR3 region has the DNA TGTGCCAGCAGTTTGTCGGCGGGGGGGTACTCAGATACGCAGTATTTT. V is TRBV27 and J is TRBJ2-3, with 9 bases fitting TRBD2. This CDR3 has 16 amino acids. Germline CDR1 is MNHEY and CDR2 is SMNVEV (reference sequence). V lost 3 bases to trimming and J lost 4 bases; unmatched junction nucleotides: 8.

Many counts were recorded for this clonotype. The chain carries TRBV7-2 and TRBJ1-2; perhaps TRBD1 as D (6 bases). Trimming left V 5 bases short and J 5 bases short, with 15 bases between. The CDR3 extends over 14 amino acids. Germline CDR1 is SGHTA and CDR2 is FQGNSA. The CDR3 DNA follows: TGTGCCAGCAGCCCAGGACAGCGAACATATGGCTACACCTTC. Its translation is CASSPGQRTYGYTF.

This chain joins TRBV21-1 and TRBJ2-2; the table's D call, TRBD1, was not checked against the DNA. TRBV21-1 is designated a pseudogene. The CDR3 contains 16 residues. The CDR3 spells CASSKGDARGTGELFF. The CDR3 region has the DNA TGTGCCAGCAGCAAAGGAGACGCCCGTGGCACCGGGGAGCTGTTTTTT.

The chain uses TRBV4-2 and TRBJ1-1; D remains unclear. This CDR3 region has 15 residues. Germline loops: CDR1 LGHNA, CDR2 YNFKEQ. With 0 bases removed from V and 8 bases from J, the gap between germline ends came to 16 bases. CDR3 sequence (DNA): TGTGCCAGCAGCCAAGACCTCCTAGAAAGACCCGAAGCTTTCTTT. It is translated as CASSQDLLERPEAFF.

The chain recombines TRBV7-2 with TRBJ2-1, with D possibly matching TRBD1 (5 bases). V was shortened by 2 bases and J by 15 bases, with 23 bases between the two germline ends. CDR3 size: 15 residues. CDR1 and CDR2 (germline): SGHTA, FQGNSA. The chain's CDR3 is CASSLSQILDGAPFF. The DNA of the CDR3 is TGTGCCAGCAGCTTAAGCCAAATCTTGGATGGGGCGCCGTTCTTC.

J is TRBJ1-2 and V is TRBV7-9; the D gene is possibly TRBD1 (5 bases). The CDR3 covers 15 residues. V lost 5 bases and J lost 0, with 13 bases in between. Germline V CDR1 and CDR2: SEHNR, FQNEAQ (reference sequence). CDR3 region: CASSRGDPANYGYTF. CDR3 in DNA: TGTGCCAGCAGCCGCGGGGACCCAGCTAACTATGGCTACACCTTC.

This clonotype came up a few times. CDR3 DNA: TGTGCCATCAGTGAGTCGGGGGGACTCAAGGGCTACACCTTC. Its protein is CAISESGGLKGYTF. V usage is TRBV10-3 and J usage is TRBJ1-2; TRBD1 might be the D (5 bases). The CDR3 sequence is 14 residues long. Germline V gene data show CDR1 as ENHRY and CDR2 as SYGVKD. V was clipped by 0 bases and J by 8 bases, with 13 bases between them.

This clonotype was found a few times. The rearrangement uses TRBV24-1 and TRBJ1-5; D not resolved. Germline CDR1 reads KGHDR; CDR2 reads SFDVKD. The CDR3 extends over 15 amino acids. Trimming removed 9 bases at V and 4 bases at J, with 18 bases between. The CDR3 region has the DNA TGTGCCACCTCCAGCGAGCAGTCGAATAATCAGCCCCAGCATTTT. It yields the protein CATSSEQSNNQPQHF.

CDR3: CASSKGFGELAKNIQYF. The CDR3 coding sequence is TGTGCCAGCAGCAAAGGATTTGGTGAATTAGCCAAAAACATTCAGTACTTC. This chain joins TRBV21-1 and TRBJ2-4. TRBV21-1 represents a pseudogene. The CDR3 consists of 17 residues.

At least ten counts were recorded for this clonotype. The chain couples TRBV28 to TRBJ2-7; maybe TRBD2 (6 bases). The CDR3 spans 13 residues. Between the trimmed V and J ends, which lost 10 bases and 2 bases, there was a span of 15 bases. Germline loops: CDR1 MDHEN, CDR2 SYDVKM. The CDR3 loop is CATHSGAPYEQYF. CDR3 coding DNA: TGTGCCACCCATAGCGGAGCCCCCTACGAGCAGTACTTC.

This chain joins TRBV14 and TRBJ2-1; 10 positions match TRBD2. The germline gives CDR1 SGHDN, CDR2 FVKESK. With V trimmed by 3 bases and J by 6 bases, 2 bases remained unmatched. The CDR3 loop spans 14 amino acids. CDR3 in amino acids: CASSHLAGVNEQFF. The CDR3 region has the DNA TGTGCCAGCAGCCACCTAGCGGGAGTCAATGAGCAGTTCTTC. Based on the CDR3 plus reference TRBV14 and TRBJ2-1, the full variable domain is EAGVTQFPSHSVIEKGQTVTLRCDPISGHDNLYWYRRVMGKEIKFLLHFVKESKQDESGMPNNRFLAERTGGTYSTLKVQPAELEDSGVYFCASSHLAGVNEQFFGPGTRLTVL.

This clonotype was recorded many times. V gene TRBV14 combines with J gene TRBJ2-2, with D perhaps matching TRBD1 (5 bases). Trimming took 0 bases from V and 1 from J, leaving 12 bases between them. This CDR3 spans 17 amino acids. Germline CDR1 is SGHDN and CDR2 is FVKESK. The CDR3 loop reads CASSQDAQGWNTGELFF. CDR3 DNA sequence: TGTGCCAGCAGCCAAGATGCCCAGGGTTGGAACACCGGGGAGCTGTTTTTT. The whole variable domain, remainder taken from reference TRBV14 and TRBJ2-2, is EAGVTQFPSHSVIEKGQTVTLRCDPISGHDNLYWYRRVMGKEIKFLLHFVKESKQDESGMPNNRFLAERTGGTYSTLKVQPAELEDSGVYFCASSQDAQGWNTGELFFGEGSRLTVL.

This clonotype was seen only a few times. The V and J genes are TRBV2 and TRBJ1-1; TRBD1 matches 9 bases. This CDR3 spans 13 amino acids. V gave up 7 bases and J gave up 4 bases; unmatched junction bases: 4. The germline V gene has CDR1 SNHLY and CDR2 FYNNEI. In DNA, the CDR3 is TGTGCCAGCACAGGACAGGGGACCACTGAAGCTTTCTTT. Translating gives CASTGQGTTEAFF.

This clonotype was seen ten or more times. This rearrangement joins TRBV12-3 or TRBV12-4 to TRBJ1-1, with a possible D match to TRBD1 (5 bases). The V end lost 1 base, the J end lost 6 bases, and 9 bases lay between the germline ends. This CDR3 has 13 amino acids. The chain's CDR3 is CASSLVRAAEAFF. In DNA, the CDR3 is TGTGCCAGCAGTTTAGTCAGGGCCGCTGAAGCTTTCTTT.

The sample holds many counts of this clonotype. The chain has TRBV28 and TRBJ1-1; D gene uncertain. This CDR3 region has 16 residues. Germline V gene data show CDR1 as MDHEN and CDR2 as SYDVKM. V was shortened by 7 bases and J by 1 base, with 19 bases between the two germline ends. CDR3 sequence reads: CASTLFGRGQNTEAFF. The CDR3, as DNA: TGTGCCAGCACCCTCTTCGGGCGAGGGCAGAACACTGAAGCTTTCTTT. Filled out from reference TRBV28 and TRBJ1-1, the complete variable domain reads DVKVTQSSRYLVKRTGEKVFLECVQDMDHENMFWYRQDPGLGLRLIYFSYDVKMKEKGDIPEGYSVSREKKERFSLILESASTNQTSMYLCASTLFGRGQNTEAFFGQGTRLTVV.

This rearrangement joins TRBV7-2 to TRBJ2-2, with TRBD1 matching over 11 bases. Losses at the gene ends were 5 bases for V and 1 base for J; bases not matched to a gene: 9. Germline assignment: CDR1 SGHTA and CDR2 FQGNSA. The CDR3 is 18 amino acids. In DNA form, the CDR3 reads TGTGCCAGCAGCCCACGGACAGGGGGCCTAATGAACACCGGGGAGCTGTTTTTT. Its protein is CASSPRTGGLMNTGELFF.